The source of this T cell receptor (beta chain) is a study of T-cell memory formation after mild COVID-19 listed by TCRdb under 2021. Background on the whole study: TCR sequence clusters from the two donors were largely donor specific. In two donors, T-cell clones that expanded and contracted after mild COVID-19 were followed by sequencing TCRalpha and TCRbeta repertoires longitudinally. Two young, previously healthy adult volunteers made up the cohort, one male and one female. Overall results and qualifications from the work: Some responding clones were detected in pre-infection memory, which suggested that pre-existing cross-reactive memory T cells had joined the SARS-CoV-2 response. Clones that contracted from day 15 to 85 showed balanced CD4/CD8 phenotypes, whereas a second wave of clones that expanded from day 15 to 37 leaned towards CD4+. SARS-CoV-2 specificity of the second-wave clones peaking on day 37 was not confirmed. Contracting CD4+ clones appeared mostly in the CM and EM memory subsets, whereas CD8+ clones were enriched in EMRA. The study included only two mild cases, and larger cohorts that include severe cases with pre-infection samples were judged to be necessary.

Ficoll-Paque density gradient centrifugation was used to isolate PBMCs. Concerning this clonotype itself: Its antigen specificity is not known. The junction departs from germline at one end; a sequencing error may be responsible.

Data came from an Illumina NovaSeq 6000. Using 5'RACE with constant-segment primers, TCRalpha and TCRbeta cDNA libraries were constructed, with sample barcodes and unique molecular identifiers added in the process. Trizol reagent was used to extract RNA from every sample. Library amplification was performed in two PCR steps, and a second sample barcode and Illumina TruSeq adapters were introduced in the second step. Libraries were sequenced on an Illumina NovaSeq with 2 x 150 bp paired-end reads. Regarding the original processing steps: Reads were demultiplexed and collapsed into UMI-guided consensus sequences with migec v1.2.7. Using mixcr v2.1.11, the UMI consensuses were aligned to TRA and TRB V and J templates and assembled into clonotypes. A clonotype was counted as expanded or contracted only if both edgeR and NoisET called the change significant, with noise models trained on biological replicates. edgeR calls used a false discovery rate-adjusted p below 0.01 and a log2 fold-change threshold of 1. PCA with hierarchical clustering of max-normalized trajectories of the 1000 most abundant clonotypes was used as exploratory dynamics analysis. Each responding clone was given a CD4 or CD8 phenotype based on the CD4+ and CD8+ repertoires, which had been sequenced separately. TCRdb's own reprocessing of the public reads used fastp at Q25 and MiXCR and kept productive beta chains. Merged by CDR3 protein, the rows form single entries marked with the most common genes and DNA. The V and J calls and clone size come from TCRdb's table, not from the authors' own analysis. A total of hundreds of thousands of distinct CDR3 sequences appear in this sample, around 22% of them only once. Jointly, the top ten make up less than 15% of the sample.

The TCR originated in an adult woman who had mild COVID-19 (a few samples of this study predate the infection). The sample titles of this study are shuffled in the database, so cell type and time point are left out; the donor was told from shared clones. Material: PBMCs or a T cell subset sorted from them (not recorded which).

The bases read TGCAGTGCTAGAGGGAATAGGACAGTAGCCTACGAGCAGTGCTTC. Translated, it gives CSARGNRTVAYEQCF. The sequence is built from TRBV20-1 and TRBJ2-7, and perhaps TRBD1 as D gene, on 6 matching bases. Looking up the germline V gene (reference sequence) yields CDR1 DFQATT and CDR2 SNEGSKA. Reading from cysteine to phenylalanine, the CDR3 counts 15 amino acids. Only the CDR3 portion is preserved as DNA: 45 bases, with reading frame beginning at the first base.